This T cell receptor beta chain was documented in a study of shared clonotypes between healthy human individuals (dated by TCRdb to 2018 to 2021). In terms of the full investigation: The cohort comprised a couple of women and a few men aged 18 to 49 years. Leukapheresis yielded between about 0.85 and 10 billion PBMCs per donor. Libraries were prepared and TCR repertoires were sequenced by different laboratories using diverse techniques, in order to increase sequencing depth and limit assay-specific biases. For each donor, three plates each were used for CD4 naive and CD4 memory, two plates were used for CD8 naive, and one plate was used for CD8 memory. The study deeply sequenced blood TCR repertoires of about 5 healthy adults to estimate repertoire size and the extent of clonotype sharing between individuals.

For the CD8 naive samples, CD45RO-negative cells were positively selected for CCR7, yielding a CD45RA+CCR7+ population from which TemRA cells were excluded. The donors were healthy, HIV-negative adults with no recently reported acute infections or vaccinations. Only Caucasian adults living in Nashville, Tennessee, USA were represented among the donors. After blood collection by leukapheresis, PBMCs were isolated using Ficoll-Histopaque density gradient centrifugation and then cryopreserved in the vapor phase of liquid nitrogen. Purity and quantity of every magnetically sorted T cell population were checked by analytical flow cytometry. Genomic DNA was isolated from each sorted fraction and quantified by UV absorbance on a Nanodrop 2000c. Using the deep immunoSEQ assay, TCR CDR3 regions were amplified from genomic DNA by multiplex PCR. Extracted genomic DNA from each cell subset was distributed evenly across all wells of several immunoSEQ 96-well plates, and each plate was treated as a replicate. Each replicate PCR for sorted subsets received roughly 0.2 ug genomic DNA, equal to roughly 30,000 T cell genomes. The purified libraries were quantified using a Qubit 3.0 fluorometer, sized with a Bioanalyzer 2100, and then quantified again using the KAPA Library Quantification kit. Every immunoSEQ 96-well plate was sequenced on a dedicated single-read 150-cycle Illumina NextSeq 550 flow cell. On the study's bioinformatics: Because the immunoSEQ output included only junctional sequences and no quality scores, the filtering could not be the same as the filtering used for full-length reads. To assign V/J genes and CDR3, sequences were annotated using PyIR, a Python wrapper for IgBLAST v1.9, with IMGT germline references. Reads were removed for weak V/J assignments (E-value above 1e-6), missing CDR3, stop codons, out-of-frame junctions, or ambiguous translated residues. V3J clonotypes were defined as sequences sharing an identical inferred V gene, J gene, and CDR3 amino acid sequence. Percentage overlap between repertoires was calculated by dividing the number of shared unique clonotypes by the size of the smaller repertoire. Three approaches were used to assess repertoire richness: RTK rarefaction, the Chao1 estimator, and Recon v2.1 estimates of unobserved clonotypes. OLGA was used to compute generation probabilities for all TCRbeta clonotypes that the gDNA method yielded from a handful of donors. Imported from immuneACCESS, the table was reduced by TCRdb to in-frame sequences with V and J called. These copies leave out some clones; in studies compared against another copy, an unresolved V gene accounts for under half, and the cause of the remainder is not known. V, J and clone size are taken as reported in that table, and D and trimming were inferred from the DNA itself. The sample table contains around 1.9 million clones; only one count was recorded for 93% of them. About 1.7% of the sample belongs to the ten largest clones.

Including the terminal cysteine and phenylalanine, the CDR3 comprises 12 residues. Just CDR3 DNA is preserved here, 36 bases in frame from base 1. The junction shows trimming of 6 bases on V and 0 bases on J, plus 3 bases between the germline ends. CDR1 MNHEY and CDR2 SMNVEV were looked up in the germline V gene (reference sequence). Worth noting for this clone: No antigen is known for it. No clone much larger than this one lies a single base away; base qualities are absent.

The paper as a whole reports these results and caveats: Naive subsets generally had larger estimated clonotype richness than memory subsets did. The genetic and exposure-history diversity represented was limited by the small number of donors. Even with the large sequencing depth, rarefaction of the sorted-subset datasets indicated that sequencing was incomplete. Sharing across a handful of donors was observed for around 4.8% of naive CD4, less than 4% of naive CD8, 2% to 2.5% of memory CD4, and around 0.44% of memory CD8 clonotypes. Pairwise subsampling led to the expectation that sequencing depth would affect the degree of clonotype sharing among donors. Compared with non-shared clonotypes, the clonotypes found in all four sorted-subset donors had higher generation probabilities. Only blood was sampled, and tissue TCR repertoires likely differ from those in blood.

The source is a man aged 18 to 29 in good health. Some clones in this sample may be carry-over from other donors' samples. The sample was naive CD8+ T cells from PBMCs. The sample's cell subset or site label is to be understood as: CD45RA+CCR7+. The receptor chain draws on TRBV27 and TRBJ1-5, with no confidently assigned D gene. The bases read TGTGCCAGCAGGTATAGCAATCAGCCCCAGCATTTT. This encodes CASRYSNQPQHF.